The rows below give T cell receptor beta chains drawn from one sample of a study of blood T cell repertoires in COVID-19. The table came from immunoSEQ multiplex PCR; TCRdb's copy has only in-frame clones and leaves some out. The sample has over 75,000 clones, around nine tenths seen once. Sequenced input: peripheral blood. These receptors all come from a man between 60 and 70 years old with acute or convalescent COVID-19. CDR3s include the opening cysteine and the closing phenylalanine or tryptophan. Size is omitted from some rows. Given values are once, few, many or a class for expanded clones.

v_call: TRBV25-1; j_call: TRBJ1-3; clone_size: -; cdr3_aa: CASSEYGGGYGNTIYF
v_call: TRBV6-2/TRBV6-3; j_call: TRBJ2-2; clone_size: -; cdr3_aa: CASSYLGARSNTGELFF
v_call: TRBV6-6; j_call: TRBJ1-6; clone_size: -; cdr3_aa: CASSLTQGAAPYF
v_call: TRBV19; j_call: TRBJ2-5; clone_size: once; cdr3_aa: CASSAHPGLAGEQETQYF
v_call: TRBV9; j_call: TRBJ2-6; clone_size: -; cdr3_aa: CASSVAAGWPGANVLTF
v_call: TRBV29-1; j_call: TRBJ2-3; clone_size: -; cdr3_aa: CSVSSPDTQYF
v_call: TRBV4-1; j_call: TRBJ2-7; clone_size: -; cdr3_aa: CASSQDTSRSSYEQYF
v_call: TRBV28; j_call: TRBJ1-6; clone_size: -; cdr3_aa: CASSSYRAGSYNSPLHF
v_call: TRBV4-3; j_call: TRBJ1-5; clone_size: few; cdr3_aa: CASSQEADSNQPQHF
v_call: TRBV2; j_call: TRBJ1-4; clone_size: -; cdr3_aa: CASIGRGEKLFF
v_call: TRBV19; j_call: TRBJ1-3; clone_size: -; cdr3_aa: CASSNRGAGNTIYF
v_call: TRBV11-1; j_call: TRBJ2-7; clone_size: -; cdr3_aa: CASSLGTSGPEEQYF
v_call: TRBV6-6; j_call: TRBJ2-7; clone_size: -; cdr3_aa: CASSRSGGSGSRYEQYF
v_call: TRBV7-2; j_call: TRBJ2-1; clone_size: -; cdr3_aa: CASSLVAVGDYNEQFF
v_call: TRBV6-5; j_call: TRBJ2-3; clone_size: -; cdr3_aa: CASSYGTGSTDTQYF
v_call: TRBV19; j_call: TRBJ2-7; clone_size: -; cdr3_aa: CASSAGTGRGYEQYF
v_call: TRBV11-3; j_call: TRBJ1-1; clone_size: -; cdr3_aa: CASSPLGRRNTEAFF
v_call: TRBV2; j_call: TRBJ2-1; clone_size: -; cdr3_aa: CASRIKRIYNEQFF
v_call: TRBV27; j_call: TRBJ2-7; clone_size: -; cdr3_aa: CASSLNPGGSYEQYF
v_call: TRBV5-1; j_call: TRBJ2-7; clone_size: -; cdr3_aa: CASSSGEVPYEQYF
v_call: TRBV9; j_call: TRBJ2-1; clone_size: -; cdr3_aa: CASSALPGRAGENEQFF
v_call: TRBV30; j_call: TRBJ1-2; clone_size: -; cdr3_aa: CAWRDSVTIFGGYTF
v_call: TRBV4-2; j_call: TRBJ1-1; clone_size: -; cdr3_aa: CASRRGGNGDTEAFF
v_call: TRBV28; j_call: TRBJ1-1; clone_size: -; cdr3_aa: CATRRGGGYTEAFF
v_call: TRBV15; j_call: TRBJ1-2; clone_size: -; cdr3_aa: CATSRGQGTGTRANYGYTF
v_call: TRBV3-1/TRBV3-2; j_call: TRBJ2-3; clone_size: -; cdr3_aa: CASSRAGGDTQYF